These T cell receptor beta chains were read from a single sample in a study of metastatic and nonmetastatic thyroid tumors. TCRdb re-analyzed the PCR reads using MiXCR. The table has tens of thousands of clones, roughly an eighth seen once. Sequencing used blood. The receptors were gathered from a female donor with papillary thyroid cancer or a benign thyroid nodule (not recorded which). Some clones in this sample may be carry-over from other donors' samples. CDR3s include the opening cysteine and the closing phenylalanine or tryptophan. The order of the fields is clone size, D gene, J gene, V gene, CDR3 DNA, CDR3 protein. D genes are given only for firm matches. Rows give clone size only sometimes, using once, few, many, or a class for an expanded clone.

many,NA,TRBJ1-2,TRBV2,TGTGCCAGCAGTGTCTTGGAAACACGGGACAACCGTTATGGCTACACCTTC,CASSVLETRDNRYGYTF
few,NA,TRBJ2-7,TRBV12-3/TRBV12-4,TGTGCCAGAAGTTTACGGGGGAAAACCTACGAGGAGTACTTC,CARSLRGKTYEEYF
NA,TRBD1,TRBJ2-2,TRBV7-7,TGTGCCAGCAGCTCCCCCGGGACAGGGGGACGCACCGGGGAGCTGTTTTTT,CASSSPGTGGRTGELFF
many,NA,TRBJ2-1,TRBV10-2,TGCGCCAGCAGCAGGGATTCCTACAATGAGCAGTTCTTC,CASSRDSYNEQFF
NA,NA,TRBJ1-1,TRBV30,TGTGCCTGGAGTGTAGCCACCAGGGTGTACACTGAAGCTTTCTTT,CAWSVATRVYTEAFF
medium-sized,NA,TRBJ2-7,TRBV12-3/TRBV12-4,TGTGCCAGCAGTTTAAGTCCCAGGGGCTACGAGCAGTACTTC,CASSLSPRGYEQYF
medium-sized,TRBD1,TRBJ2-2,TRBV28,TGTGCCAGCAGTCGGGCAGGGGGTACCGGGGAGCTGTTTTTT,CASSRAGGTGELFF
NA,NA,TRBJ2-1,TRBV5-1,TGCGCCAGCAGCTTGGCGGGGGGCCTTTACAATGAGCAGTTCTTC,CASSLAGGLYNEQFF
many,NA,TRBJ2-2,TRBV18,TGTGCCAGCTCACCACCGAACAGCGGCACCGGGGAGCTGTTTTTT,CASSPPNSGTGELFF
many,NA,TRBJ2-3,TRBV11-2,TGTGCCAGCAGCTTGAGGCACAGCGGCACAGATACGCAGTATTTT,CASSLRHSGTDTQYF
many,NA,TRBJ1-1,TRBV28,TGTGCCAGCAGTACGGGCCGGGGTCGGGGGGGGGGGAACACTGAAGCTTTCTTT,CASSTGRGRGGGNTEAFF
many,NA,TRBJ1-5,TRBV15,TGTGCCACAGCGGACATTCCCAATCAGCCCCAGCATTTT,CATADIPNQPQHF
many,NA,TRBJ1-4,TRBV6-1,TGTGCCAGCAGTAACAAGCGGGTCCTTGGGACTAATGAAAAACTGTTTTTT,CASSNKRVLGTNEKLFF
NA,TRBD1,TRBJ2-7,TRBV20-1,TGCAGTGCCCCGGGACAGGGATTGTACGAGCAGTACTTC,CSAPGQGLYEQYF
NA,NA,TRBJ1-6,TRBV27,TGTGCCAGCAGTTTCAGGGGTCCTGGGTCACCCCTCCACTTT,CASSFRGPGSPLHF
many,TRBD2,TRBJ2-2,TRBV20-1,TGCAGTGCTAGAGAGACTAGCGGGAGGGACAGCACCGGGGAGCTGTTTTTT,CSARETSGRDSTGELFF